Listed below are T cell receptor beta chains from one sample, sequenced in a study of shared clonotypes between healthy human individuals. Assay: immunoSEQ multiplex PCR; the TCRdb copy retains only in-frame clones and omits some. The table shows 2.5 million or so clones, with around nine tenths occurring only once. Material: naive CD4+ T cells sorted from blood. These receptors came from a man aged 18 to 30 in good health. The CDR3 runs from the conserved cysteine through the conserved F or W. D genes are given only for firm matches. The listing skips clone size in some rows; elsewhere it reads once, few, many or a size class.

size	D	V	J	length	DNA	CDR3
.	TRBD1	TRBV6-6	TRBJ1-3	14	TGTGCCAGCAGCCAGGGGGCATCAGGAAACACCATATATTTT	CASSQGASGNTIYF
.	TRBD1	TRBV2	TRBJ1-2	13	TGTGCCAGCAGCGGACAGGGAGTCTATGGCTACACCTTC	CASSGQGVYGYTF
few	.	TRBV7-9	TRBJ1-6	19	TGTGCCAGCAGCTTACGTCTCTCGGCAGGGAGCTCCTATAATTCACCCCTCCACTTT	CASSLRLSAGSSYNSPLHF
.	.	TRBV15	TRBJ2-1	14	TGTGCCACCAGCAGTGGACAGAAACGCAATGAGCAGTTCTTC	CATSSGQKRNEQFF
.	TRBD2	TRBV11-1	TRBJ2-2	16	TGTGCCAGCAGCGTACGGACTAGCGGTGGCACCGGGGAGCTGTTTTTT	CASSVRTSGGTGELFF
.	TRBD1	TRBV5-6	TRBJ2-5	16	TGTGCCAGCAGCTACCTAGGAGGACAGGGTGAAGAGACCCAGTACTTC	CASSYLGGQGEETQYF
.	.	TRBV4-1	TRBJ2-4	16	TGCGCCAGCAGCCCACGGGTCACATTAGCCAAAAACATTCAGTACTTC	CASSPRVTLAKNIQYF
.	TRBD1	TRBV2	TRBJ1-1	15	TGTGCCAGCAGGAGACAGGGACTCATGAACACTGAAGCTTTCTTT	CASRRQGLMNTEAFF
.	TRBD2	TRBV11-2	TRBJ2-3	14	TGTGCCAGCAGTCGACTAGCGGGGGGGGATACGCAGTATTTT	CASSRLAGGDTQYF
.	TRBD2	TRBV19	TRBJ2-2	17	TGTGCCAGCCTCCGTAGTTTCGGGGAGGGGAACACCGGGGAGCTGTTTTTT	CASLRSFGEGNTGELFF